These 10 T cell receptor beta chains were sequenced from one sample in a study of CD8+ T cells in alopecia areata (dated by TCRdb to 2016 to 2018). Receptors were amplified or captured by the immunoSEQ multiplex PCR assay. RNA was extracted from all samples and reverse transcribed into cDNA, which served as template for TCR sequencing. The immuneACCESS repertoire file appears here via TCRdb, limited to in-frame rearrangements. These files lack a portion of the clones; in checked studies, under half of the deficit traces to unresolved V genes, and the cause of the others is not known. For this sample there are 190,000 or so clones; 45% to 75% appear just once. Of the sample, 3% to 3.5% falls within the top ten clones. Read against the paper, the sample's time point label means: around 29 days on oral tofacitinib. The meaning of the sample's treatment or condition label: oral pan-JAK inhibitor, 5-10 mg twice daily.

Sample: CD4+ T cells sorted from blood, taken at week 4, from a patient treated with tofacitinib. These receptor sequences come from a human donor with alopecia areata.

V gene TRBV4-1 combines with J gene TRBJ2-7; D perhaps matches TRBD2 (5 bases). Germline values: CDR1 MGHRA, CDR2 YSYEKL. V was shortened by 4 bases and J by 0 bases, with 7 bases between the two germline ends. The CDR3 length is 13 residues. CDR3 DNA: TGCGCCAGCAGCCGAGGGATCTCCTACGAGCAGTACTTC. As protein: CASSRGISYEQYF.

The gene calls are TRBV5-4 and TRBJ2-1; weak D call: TRBD1 (6 bases). Trimming shortened V by 0 bases and J by 2 bases, and 9 bases separated the two germline ends. The CDR3 contains 15 residues. Germline lookup yields CDR1 SGHNT and CDR2 YYREEE (reference sequence). The CDR3 DNA reads TGTGCCAGCAGCTTGGGGACAGCCGCCTACAATGAGCAGTTCTTC. The encoded protein is CASSLGTAAYNEQFF.

In the case of this clone: In the same sample, other DNA sequences code for this CDR3. V and J are TRBV29-1 and TRBJ2-5, with a possible D match to TRBD2 (5 bases). The germline V gene has CDR1 SQVTM and CDR2 ANQGSEA. V lost 7 bases, J lost 2 bases, and 8 bases lay in between. The CDR3 has 11 residues. Written as DNA, the CDR3 is TGCAGCGCGGGGATTCAAGAGACCCAGTACTTC. It yields the protein CSAGIQETQYF. Combining the CDR3 with reference TRBV29-1 and TRBJ2-5 gives the whole variable domain SAVISQKPSRDICQRGTSLTIQCQVDSQVTMMFWYRQQPGQSLTLIATANQGSEATYESGFVIDKFPISRPNLTFSTLTVSNMSPEDSSIYLCSAGIQETQYFGPGTRLLVL.

J is TRBJ1-6 and V is TRBV30; no clear D. V lost 2 bases, J lost 10 bases, and 18 bases lay in between. The germline CDR1 and CDR2 sequences are GTSNPN and SVGIG (reference sequence). This CDR3 spans 15 amino acids. The CDR3 DNA reads TGTGCCTGGAGTCCTGTAGGTCCCGTGAACTCACCCCTCCACTTT. It specifies CAWSPVGPVNSPLHF.

V is TRBV10-3 and J is TRBJ1-2; D gene ambiguous. The CDR3 extends over 15 amino acids. Per germline, CDR1 ENHRY and CDR2 SYGVKD. V was trimmed by 7 bases and J by 5 bases, leaving 20 bases between them. The CDR3, as DNA: TGTGCCATCACGGACCCATCGGATTTCTCATATGGCTACACCTTC. Its protein is CAITDPSDFSYGYTF.

The V and J genes are TRBV30 and TRBJ1-2; maybe TRBD1 (6 bases). CDR3 size: 13 residues. V shed 0 bases and J shed 4 bases, with 9 bases lying between them. The germline V gene encodes CDR1 GTSNPN and CDR2 SVGIG (reference sequence). CDR3 sequence (DNA): TGTGCCTGGAGTGTAGGACAGTTCTATGGCTACACCTTC. Its translation: CAWSVGQFYGYTF.

V usage is TRBV29-1 and J usage is TRBJ1-2; a weak D match, TRBD1 (6 bases). In germline, CDR1 is SQVTM, CDR2 ANQGSEA. V was pared by 5 bases and J by 11 bases, with 15 bases between. The CDR3 length is 11 residues. The CDR3 DNA reads as TGCAGCGTTTCGAGACTTAGGGGGTACACCTTC. Protein product: CSVSRLRGYTF.

The rearrangement joins TRBV10-3 to TRBJ2-5, with D hard to call. Germline lookup yields CDR1 ENHRY and CDR2 SYGVKD. This CDR3 is 12 amino acids long. Deletions cut 8 bases from V and 3 bases from J, with 10 bases between. CDR3 in amino acids: CAIGRTEETQYF. Here the CDR3 DNA reads TGTGCCATCGGACGGACCGAAGAGACCCAGTACTTC.

This clone was seen only a few times. The CDR3 spells CAISEPWGLAAYEQYF. The CDR3 bases are TGTGCCATCAGTGAGCCCTGGGGACTAGCGGCCTACGAGCAGTACTTC. V is TRBV10-3 and J is TRBJ2-7; 11 bases are shared with TRBD2. With V trimmed by 2 bases and J by 2 bases, 5 bases remained unmatched. The CDR3 loop spans 16 amino acids. Germline V gene lookup returns CDR1 ENHRY and CDR2 SYGVKD.

This clone has only a few counts. This sequence joins TRBV30 and TRBJ1-1; D gene uncertain. Trimming shortened V by 4 bases and J by 1 base, and 7 bases separated the two germline ends. Per germline, CDR1 GTSNPN and CDR2 SVGIG (reference sequence). There are 12 residues in the CDR3. CDR3 sequence: CAWIRRNTEAFF. The CDR3 DNA is TGTGCCTGGATCAGGAGGAACACTGAAGCTTTCTTT.